Here is one T cell receptor (beta chain) with its context. This clonotype was detected only a few times. Its antigen is still unknown. No much larger clonotype is one base removed from it; base qualities were not supplied. This entry belongs to a study of post-analysis software for immune sequencing data (dated by TCRdb to the mid-2010s). For context, the study as a whole: Relapsing-remitting, secondary progressive and progressive-relapsing multiple sclerosis were recorded as disease courses, and subtype annotation was lacking for some patients. The patient repertoires were compared against more than 10 previously published healthy control repertoires obtained from donors aged about 6 to 25 years. A subset of samples was prepared in parallel using single-end sample barcoding, then pooled and co-amplified after Illumina adapter ligation.

Broad study findings and their caveats: Direct clustering with F measure revealed strong co-clustering of samples prepared in the same batch, which led to a batch-effect correction. The control group was slightly older than the multiple sclerosis patient group. Roughly 5 TRBV segments, including TRBV5-6, TRBV5-1 and TRBV20-1, were significantly more frequent in patients than controls. Significantly lower normalized Chao1 diversity was found in multiple sclerosis patients than in controls, suggesting substantial peripheral T-cell clonal expansion.

To demonstrate the VDJtools post-analysis software, TCR beta repertoires were profiled from the peripheral blood of about 13 young patients with multiple sclerosis. The multiple sclerosis patients were children and adolescents ranging in age from 6 to 15 years. CDR3 length: 13 amino acids, cysteine to phenylalanine. Of the read, only the CDR3 DNA is kept; its 39 bases are in frame from base 1. Ends trimmed: V by 8 bases, J by 6 bases; bases unmatched to a gene: 10. The CDR1 and CDR2 encoded by the germline V gene are SGHVS and FNYEAQ. Library generation was performed with PCR. Sequencing used an Illumina HiSeq 2500. To reduce PCR and sequencing biases, unique molecular identifiers were incorporated into the TCR beta cDNA libraries. Per 1 to 10 million input T cells, roughly 500,000 cDNA molecules were obtained, such that each molecule approximated one T cell. Patient libraries were prepared and sequenced with the same protocol used for the earlier healthy control dataset. Within a given batch, samples were prepared together, multiplexed and sequenced on the same HiSeq lane. On the authors' methods: MIGEC handled the raw barcoded reads, throwing out single-read molecular identifier groups before consensus assembly and CDR3 extraction. Clonotype tables were post-analysed with VDJtools, and diversity was normalized by down-sampling all datasets to the smallest sample size. To correct batch-related cross-sample contamination, repertoire overlap clustering matched CDR3 amino acid sequences but not nucleotide sequences. In TCRdb, the public reads were trimmed at Q25 with fastp and aligned with MiXCR, with productive beta chains retained. Identical CDR3 proteins give one entry, which carries the most common genes and DNA. The V and J calls and clone size come from TCRdb's table, not from the authors' own analysis. This sample comprises 650,000 to 850,000 distinct CDR3 sequences, roughly 50% of them detected only once. About 4.8% of the sample is held by the ten biggest clonotypes.

The rearranged segments are TRBV7-6 and TRBJ2-7, with 7 junctional bases fitting TRBD2. The clonotype comes from a girl between 5 and 17 years old with multiple sclerosis. The sample was blood. In nucleotide form, the sequence is TGTGCCAGCGGATATCCAGCTAGCGGCGAGCAGTACTTC. Its protein reads: CASGYPASGEQYF.